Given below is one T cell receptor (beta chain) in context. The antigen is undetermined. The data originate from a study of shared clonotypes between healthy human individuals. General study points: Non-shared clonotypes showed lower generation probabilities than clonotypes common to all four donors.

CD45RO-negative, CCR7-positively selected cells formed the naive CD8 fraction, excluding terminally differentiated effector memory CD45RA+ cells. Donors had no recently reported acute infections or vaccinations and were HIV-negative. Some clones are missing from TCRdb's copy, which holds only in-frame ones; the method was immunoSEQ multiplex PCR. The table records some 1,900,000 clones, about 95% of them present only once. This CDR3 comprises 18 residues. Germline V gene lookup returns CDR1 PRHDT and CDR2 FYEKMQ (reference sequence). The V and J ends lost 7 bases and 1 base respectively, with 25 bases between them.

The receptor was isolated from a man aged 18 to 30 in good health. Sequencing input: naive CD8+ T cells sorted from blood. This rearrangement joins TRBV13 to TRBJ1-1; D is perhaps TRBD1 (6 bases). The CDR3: CASTLGLDSLGTNTEAFF. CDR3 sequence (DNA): TGTGCCAGCACCCTGGGGTTGGACAGCCTTGGGACGAACACTGAAGCTTTCTTT.